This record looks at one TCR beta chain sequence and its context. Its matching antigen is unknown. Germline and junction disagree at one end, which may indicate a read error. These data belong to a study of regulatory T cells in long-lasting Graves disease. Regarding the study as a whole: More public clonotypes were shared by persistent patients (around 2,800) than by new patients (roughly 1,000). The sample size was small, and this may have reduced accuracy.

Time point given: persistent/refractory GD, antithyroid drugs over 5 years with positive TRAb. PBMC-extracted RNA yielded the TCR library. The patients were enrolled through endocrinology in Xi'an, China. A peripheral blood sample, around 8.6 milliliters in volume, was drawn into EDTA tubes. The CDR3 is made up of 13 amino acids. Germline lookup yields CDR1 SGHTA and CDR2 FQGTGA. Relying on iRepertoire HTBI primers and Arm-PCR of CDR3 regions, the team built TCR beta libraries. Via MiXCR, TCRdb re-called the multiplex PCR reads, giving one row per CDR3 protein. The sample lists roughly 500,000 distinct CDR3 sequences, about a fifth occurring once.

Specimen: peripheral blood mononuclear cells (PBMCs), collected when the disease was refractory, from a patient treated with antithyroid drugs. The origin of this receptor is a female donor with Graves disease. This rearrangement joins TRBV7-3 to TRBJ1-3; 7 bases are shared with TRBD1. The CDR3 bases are TGTACCAGCAGCTCCGGGACAGATGACACCATATATTTT. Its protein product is CTSSSGTDDTIYF.